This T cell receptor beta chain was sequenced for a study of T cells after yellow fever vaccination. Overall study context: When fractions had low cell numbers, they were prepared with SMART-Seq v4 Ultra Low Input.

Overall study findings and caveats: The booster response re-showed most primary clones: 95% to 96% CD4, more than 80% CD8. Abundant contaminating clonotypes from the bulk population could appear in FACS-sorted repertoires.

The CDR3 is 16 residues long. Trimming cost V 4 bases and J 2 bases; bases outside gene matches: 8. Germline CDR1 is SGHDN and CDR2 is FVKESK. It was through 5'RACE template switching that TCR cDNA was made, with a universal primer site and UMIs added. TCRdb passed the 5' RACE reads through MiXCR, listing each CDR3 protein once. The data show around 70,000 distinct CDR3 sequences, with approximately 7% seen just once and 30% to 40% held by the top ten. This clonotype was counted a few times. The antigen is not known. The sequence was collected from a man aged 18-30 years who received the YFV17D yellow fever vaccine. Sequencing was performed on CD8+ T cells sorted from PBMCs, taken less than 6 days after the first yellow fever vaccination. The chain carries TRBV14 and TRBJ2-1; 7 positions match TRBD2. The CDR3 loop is CASSLRLAWTYNEQFF. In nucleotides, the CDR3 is TGTGCCAGCAGCCTCCGACTAGCTTGGACCTACAATGAGCAGTTCTTC.